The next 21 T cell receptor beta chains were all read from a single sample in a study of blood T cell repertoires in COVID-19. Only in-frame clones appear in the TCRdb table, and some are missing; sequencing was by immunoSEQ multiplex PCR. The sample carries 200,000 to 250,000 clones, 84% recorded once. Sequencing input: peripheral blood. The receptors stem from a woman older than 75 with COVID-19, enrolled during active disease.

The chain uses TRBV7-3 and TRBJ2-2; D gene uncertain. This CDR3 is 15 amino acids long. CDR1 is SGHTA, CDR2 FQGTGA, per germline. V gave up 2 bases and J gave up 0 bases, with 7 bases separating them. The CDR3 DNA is TGTGCCAGCAGCTTAGCTACCACGAACACCGGGGAGCTGTTTTTT. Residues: CASSLATTNTGELFF.

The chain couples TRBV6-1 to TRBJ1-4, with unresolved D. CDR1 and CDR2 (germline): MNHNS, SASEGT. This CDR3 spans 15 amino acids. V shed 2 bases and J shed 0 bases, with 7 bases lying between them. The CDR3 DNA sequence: TGTGCCAGCAGTGAACCGGGTGCAACTAATGAAAAACTGTTTTTT. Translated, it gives CASSEPGATNEKLFF.

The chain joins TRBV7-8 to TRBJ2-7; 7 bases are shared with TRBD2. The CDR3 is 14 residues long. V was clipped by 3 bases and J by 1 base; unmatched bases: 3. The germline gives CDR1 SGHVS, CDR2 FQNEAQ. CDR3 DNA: TGTGCCAGCAGCTTCGGCGGGGGTTCCTACGAGCAGTACTTC. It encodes CASSFGGGSYEQYF.

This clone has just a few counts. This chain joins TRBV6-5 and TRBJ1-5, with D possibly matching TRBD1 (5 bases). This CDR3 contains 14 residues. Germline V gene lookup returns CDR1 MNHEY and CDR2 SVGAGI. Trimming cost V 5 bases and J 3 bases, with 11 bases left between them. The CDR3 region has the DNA TGTGCCAGCAGTCCCGGGGGATTCAATCAGCCCCAGCATTTT. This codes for CASSPGGFNQPQHF.

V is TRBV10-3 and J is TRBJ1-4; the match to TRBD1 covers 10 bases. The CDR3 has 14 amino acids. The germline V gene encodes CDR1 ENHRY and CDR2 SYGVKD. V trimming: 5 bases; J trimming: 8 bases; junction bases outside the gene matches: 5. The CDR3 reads CAISPGTGVEKLFF. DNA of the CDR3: TGTGCCATCAGTCCCGGGACAGGGGTCGAAAAACTGTTTTTT.

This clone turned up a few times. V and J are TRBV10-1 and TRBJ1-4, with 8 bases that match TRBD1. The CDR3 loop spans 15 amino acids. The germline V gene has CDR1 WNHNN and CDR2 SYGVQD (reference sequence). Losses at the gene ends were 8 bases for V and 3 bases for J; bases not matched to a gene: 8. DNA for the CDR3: TGCGCCAGCGGCAAAGACAGGGGATCTAATGAAAAACTGTTTTTT. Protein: CASGKDRGSNEKLFF.

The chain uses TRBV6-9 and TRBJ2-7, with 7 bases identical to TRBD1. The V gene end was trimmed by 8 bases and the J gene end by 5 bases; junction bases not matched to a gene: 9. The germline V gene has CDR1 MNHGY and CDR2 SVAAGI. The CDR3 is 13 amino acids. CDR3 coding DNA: TGTGCCAGCGGACAGGCGGGCGTCGACGAGCAGTACTTC. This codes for CASGQAGVDEQYF.

CDR3 loop: CASSQGDEQFF. CDR3 in DNA: TGTGCCAGCTCACAGGGGGATGAGCAGTTCTTC. The V gene is TRBV18, the J gene TRBJ2-1; D is possibly TRBD1 (6 bases). Trimming removed 4 bases from V and 8 bases from J, with 6 bases in between. The CDR3 is 11 residues long. Germline V lookup: CDR1 KGHSH, CDR2 LQKENI.

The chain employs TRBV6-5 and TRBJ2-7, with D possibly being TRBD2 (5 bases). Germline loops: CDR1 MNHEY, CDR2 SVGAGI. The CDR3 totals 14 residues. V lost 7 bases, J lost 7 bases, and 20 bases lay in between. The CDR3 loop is CASTIGLNSGEQYF. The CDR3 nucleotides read TGTGCCAGCACGATCGGACTTAATTCGGGGGAGCAGTACTTC.

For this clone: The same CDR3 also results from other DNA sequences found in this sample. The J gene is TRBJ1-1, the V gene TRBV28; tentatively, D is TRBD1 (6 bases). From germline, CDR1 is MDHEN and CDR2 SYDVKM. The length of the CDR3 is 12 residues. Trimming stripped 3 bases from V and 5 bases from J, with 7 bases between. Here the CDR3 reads CASSFQGTEAFF. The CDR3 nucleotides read TGTGCCAGCAGTTTCCAGGGGACTGAAGCTTTCTTT. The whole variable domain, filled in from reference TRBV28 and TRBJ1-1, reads DVKVTQSSRYLVKRTGEKVFLECVQDMDHENMFWYRQDPGLGLRLIYFSYDVKMKEKGDIPEGYSVSREKKERFSLILESASTNQTSMYLCASSFQGTEAFFGQGTRLTVV.

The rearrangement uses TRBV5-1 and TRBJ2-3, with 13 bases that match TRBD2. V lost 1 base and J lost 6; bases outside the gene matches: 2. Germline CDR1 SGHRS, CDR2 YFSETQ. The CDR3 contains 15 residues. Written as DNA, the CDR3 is TGCGCCAGCAGCTTGACTAGCGGGAGGGGTGATACGCAGTATTTT. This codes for CASSLTSGRGDTQYF. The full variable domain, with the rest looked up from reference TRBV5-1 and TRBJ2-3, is KAGVTQTPRYLIKTRGQQVTLSCSPISGHRSVSWYQQTPGQGLQFLFEYFSETQRNKGNFPGRFSGRQFSNSRSEMNVSTLELGDSALYLCASSLTSGRGDTQYFGPGTRLTVL.

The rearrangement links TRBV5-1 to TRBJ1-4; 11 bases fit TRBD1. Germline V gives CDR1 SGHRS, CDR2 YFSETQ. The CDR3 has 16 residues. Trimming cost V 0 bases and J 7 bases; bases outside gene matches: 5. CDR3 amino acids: CASSLAGQGAGEKLFF. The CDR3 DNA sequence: TGCGCCAGCAGCTTGGCCGGACAGGGGGCTGGTGAAAAACTGTTTTTT.

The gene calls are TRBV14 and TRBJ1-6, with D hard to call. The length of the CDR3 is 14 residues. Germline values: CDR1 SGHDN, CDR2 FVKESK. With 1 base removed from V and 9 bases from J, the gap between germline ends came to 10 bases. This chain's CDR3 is CASSQVFLGSPLHF. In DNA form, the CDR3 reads TGTGCCAGCAGCCAAGTATTCCTAGGTTCACCCCTCCACTTT. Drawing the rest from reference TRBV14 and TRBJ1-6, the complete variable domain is EAGVTQFPSHSVIEKGQTVTLRCDPISGHDNLYWYRRVMGKEIKFLLHFVKESKQDESGMPNNRFLAERTGGTYSTLKVQPAELEDSGVYFCASSQVFLGSPLHFGNGTRLTVT.

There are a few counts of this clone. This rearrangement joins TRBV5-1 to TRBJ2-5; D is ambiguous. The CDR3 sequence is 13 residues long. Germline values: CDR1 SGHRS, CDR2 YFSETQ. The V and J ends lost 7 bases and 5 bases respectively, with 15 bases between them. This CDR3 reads CASARGYGETQYF. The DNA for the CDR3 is TGCGCCAGCGCCCGTGGGTACGGGGAGACCCAGTACTTC.

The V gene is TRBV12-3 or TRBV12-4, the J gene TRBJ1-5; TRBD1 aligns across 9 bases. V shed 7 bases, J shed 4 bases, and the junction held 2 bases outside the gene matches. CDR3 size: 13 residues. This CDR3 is CASTGTGNQPQHF. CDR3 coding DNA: TGTGCCAGCACCGGGACAGGGAATCAGCCCCAGCATTTT.

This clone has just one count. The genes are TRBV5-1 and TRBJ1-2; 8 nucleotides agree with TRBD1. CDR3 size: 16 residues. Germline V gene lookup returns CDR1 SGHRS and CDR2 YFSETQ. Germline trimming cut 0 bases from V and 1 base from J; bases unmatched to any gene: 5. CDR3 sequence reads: CASSLDVDRDNYGYTF. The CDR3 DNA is TGCGCCAGCAGCTTGGATGTGGACAGGGATAACTATGGCTACACCTTC.

This CDR3 is CASSQGVNYGYTF. In DNA form, the CDR3 reads TGTGCCAGTAGTCAGGGGGTTAACTATGGCTACACCTTC. The chain employs TRBV19 and TRBJ1-2, with 7 bases aligning to TRBD1. This CDR3 has 13 amino acids. Germline V lookup: CDR1 LNHDA, CDR2 SQIVND (reference sequence). Trimming at V came to 5 bases and at J to 1 base, leaving 1 base not matched to a gene.

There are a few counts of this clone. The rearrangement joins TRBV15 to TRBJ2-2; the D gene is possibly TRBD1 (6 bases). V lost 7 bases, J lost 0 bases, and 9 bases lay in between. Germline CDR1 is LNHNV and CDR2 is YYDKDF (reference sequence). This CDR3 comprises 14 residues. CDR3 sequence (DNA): TGTGCCACCACGTCAGGGGCGAACACCGGGGAGCTGTTTTTT. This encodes CATTSGANTGELFF.

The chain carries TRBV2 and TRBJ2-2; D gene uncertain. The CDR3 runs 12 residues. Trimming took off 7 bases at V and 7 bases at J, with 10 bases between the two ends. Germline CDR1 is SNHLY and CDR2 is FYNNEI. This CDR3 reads CASNWAVGELFF. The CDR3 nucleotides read TGTGCCAGCAATTGGGCTGTCGGGGAGCTGTTTTTT. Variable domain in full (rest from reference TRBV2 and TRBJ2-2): EPEVTQTPSHQVTQMGQEVILRCVPISNHLYFYWYRQILGQKVEFLVSFYNNEISEKSEIFDDQFSVERPDGSNFTLKIRSTKLEDSAMYFCASNWAVGELFFGEGSRLTVL.

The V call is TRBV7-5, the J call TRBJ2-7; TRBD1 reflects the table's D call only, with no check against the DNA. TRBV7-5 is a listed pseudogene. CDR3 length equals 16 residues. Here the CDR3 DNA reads TGTGCCAGAAGCTTAACCTCAGGCGCCGCTTCCTACGAGCAGTACTTC. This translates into CARSLTSGAASYEQYF.

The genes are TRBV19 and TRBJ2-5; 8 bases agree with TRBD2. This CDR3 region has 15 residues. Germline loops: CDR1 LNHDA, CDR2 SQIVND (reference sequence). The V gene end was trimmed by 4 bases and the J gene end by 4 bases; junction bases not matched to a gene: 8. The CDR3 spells CASSRGLALGETQYF. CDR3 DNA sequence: TGTGCCAGTAGTAGAGGACTAGCTTTGGGAGAGACCCAGTACTTC.